This TCR beta chain was profiled in a study of persistence of HIV-infected CD4 T cells. As regards this clone: Its target is unknown.

Sequencing used immunoSEQ version 4 in survey mode. Profiled with immunoSEQ multiplex PCR; TCRdb holds only in-frame clones, not every one. The data contain around 48,000 clones, approximately 72% of them singletons. Lysates of CMV-infected fibroblasts at about 10 ug/mL stimulated these cells. CD40L/CD69 double-negative CD45RO-high memory CD4+ T cells were collected. Donors were HIV-1-infected adults who began suppressive ART during chronic infection. Study outcomes and limitations: TCR analyses could not target the rare provirus-carrying CMV-responding cells.

This sample comprised CD4+ T cells sorted from PBMCs after roughly 18-hour stimulation, obtained from a patient who received antiretroviral therapy. This TCR was sampled from an adult man with HIV who was CMV-seropositive.

CDR3 DNA sequence: TGTGCCAGCAGCTTAGTGGAGCGGGGGGGCTACAATGAGCAGTTCTTC. Its protein product is CASSLVERGGYNEQFF. This chain uses TRBV7-2 with TRBJ2-1; the match to TRBD2 covers 10 bases. Per the germline V gene, CDR1 is SGHTA and CDR2 is FQGNSA. V lost 1 base, J lost 3 bases, and 3 bases stayed unmatched. The CDR3 runs to 16 residues. The full variable domain, in which reference TRBV7-2 and TRBJ2-1 provide the parts outside the CDR3, is GAGVSQSPSNKVTEKGKDVELRCDPISGHTALYWYRQSLGQGLEFLIYFQGNSAPDKSGLPSDRFSAERTGGSVSTLTIQRTQQEDSAVYLCASSLVERGGYNEQFFGPGTRLTVL.